The next 20 T cell receptor beta chains were all read from a single sample in a study of cytomegalovirus exposure and HLA in healthy donors. Produced via immunoSEQ multiplex PCR; TCRdb's table is partial and in-frame only. The sample consists of a few hundred thousand clones, roughly 88% of them appearing once. Sequenced material: PBMCs. The origin of the receptors is a woman between 25 and 40 years old in good health and CMV-seronegative.

The chain employs TRBV11-2 and TRBJ2-1, with 7 positions matching TRBD2. With 5 bases clipped from V and 7 bases from J, the junction kept 11 bases outside the gene matches. This CDR3 comprises 15 residues. The germline CDR1 and CDR2 sequences are SGHAT and FQNNGV. Here the CDR3 DNA reads TGTGCCAGCAGCAAGAGCGGGACGTCCGGGAATGAGCAGTTCTTC. Its protein product is CASSKSGTSGNEQFF.

The gene calls are TRBV30 and TRBJ1-2; D unresolved. CDR1 and CDR2 from the germline V gene are GTSNPN and SVGIG (reference sequence). Trimming left V 1 base short and J 3 bases short, with 6 bases between. The CDR3 runs 12 residues. CDR3 region: CAWSGRDYGYTF. The CDR3 DNA sequence: TGTGCCTGGAGTGGAAGGGACTATGGCTACACCTTC. The full variable domain, in which reference TRBV30 and TRBJ1-2 provide the parts outside the CDR3, is SQTIHQWPATLVQPVGSPLSLECTVEGTSNPNLYWYRQAAGRGLQLLFYSVGIGQISSEVPQNLSASRPQDRQFILSSKKLLLSDSGFYLCAWSGRDYGYTFGSGTRLTVV.

This clone was counted only a few times. J is TRBJ2-7 and V is TRBV27, with 11 bases identical to TRBD2. This CDR3 is built from 14 residues. Unmatched junction bases numbered 5, after V lost 6 bases and J lost 4 bases. Germline assignment: CDR1 MNHEY and CDR2 SMNVEV (reference sequence). CDR3: CASSPGTSGYEQYF. The CDR3 coding sequence is TGTGCCAGCAGCCCCGGGACTAGCGGTTACGAGCAGTACTTC.

This clone came up once. The chain combines TRBV5-4 with TRBJ1-4, with TRBD1 matching 9 bases. The junction had 5 bases not matched to a gene; V was cut back by 2 bases and J by 0 bases. Germline CDR1 is SGHNT and CDR2 is YYREEE (reference sequence). The CDR3 is 17 amino acids. CDR3: CASSLQGAIATNEKLFF. In DNA form, the CDR3 reads TGTGCCAGCAGCTTACAGGGGGCCATTGCAACTAATGAAAAACTGTTTTTT.

This chain uses TRBV5-4 with TRBJ2-1; maybe TRBD1 (6 bases). Germline V gives CDR1 SGHNT, CDR2 YYREEE (reference sequence). The length of the CDR3 is 14 residues. Deletions cut 4 bases from V and 8 bases from J, with 16 bases between. DNA of the CDR3: TGTGCCAGCAGCGAAGGTACAGGGATCTATGAGCAGTTCTTC. It yields the protein CASSEGTGIYEQFF.

This chain joins TRBV7-2 and TRBJ2-7; TRBD2 matches 11 bases. This CDR3 has 17 amino acids. V lost 0 bases, J lost 4 bases, and 8 bases stayed unmatched. From germline, CDR1 is SGHTA and CDR2 FQGNSA. The chain's CDR3 is CASSLAPSGRTSYEQYF. In DNA, the CDR3 is TGTGCCAGCAGCTTAGCTCCTAGCGGGAGGACCTCATACGAGCAGTACTTC.

The V and J genes are TRBV4-2 and TRBJ2-5; the D is unclear. Trimming pared 1 base from V and 2 bases from J, leaving 5 bases between. Germline CDR1 and CDR2: LGHNA and YNFKEQ. The CDR3 runs to 13 residues. CDR3 sequence (DNA): TGTGCCAGCAGCCAAGCCAGGCAAGAGACCCAGTACTTC. Amino acid sequence: CASSQARQETQYF.

The V call is TRBV4-1, the J call TRBJ1-2; D remains ambiguous. CDR3 size: 16 residues. The V and J ends lost 2 bases and 4 bases respectively, with 17 bases between them. Germline V gene lookup returns CDR1 MGHRA and CDR2 YSYEKL. The CDR3 sequence: CASSQQTNKGAYGYTF. In nucleotides, the CDR3 is TGCGCCAGCAGCCAACAGACGAATAAAGGAGCCTATGGCTACACCTTC.

J is TRBJ1-1 and V is TRBV28; the D is unclear. The CDR3 sequence is 12 residues long. V lost 3 bases to trimming and J lost 8 bases, with 10 bases between them. CDR1 is MDHEN, CDR2 SYDVKM, per germline. This CDR3 is CASSLDRVEAFF. The DNA of the CDR3 is TGTGCCAGCAGTTTGGATAGGGTAGAAGCTTTCTTT. The full variable domain, with the rest looked up from reference TRBV28 and TRBJ1-1, is DVKVTQSSRYLVKRTGEKVFLECVQDMDHENMFWYRQDPGLGLRLIYFSYDVKMKEKGDIPEGYSVSREKKERFSLILESASTNQTSMYLCASSLDRVEAFFGQGTRLTVV.

The V and J genes are TRBV2 and TRBJ2-1; 13 positions match TRBD2. CDR1 is SNHLY and CDR2 is FYNNEI in the germline V gene. Trimming removed 2 bases from V and 0 bases from J; junction bases left unmatched: 7. This CDR3 has 19 amino acids. The CDR3, as DNA: TGTGCCAGCAGTGAAATCGGCGGACTAGCGGGAGTCTCCTACAATGAGCAGTTCTTC. Protein sequence: CASSEIGGLAGVSYNEQFF.

This sequence joins TRBV19 and TRBJ2-1, with D maybe TRBD2 (7 bases). The germline gives CDR1 LNHDA, CDR2 SQIVND (reference sequence). The CDR3 has 13 residues. V shed 6 bases and J shed 8 bases, with 14 bases lying between them. The CDR3: CASRRGGLYEQFF. The CDR3 region has the DNA TGTGCCAGTAGAAGGGGGGGTCTATATGAGCAGTTCTTC.

This clone was found a few times. The chain carries TRBV7-8 and TRBJ2-7, with D hard to call. V was shortened by 6 bases and J by 2 bases, with 11 bases between the two germline ends. CDR3 size: 13 residues. In germline, CDR1 is SGHVS, CDR2 FQNEAQ. In DNA, the CDR3 is TGTGCCAGCAGTTCTATAGATACCTACGAGCAGTACTTC. Translation gives CASSSIDTYEQYF.

This chain connects TRBV5-6 to TRBJ2-7; D is tentatively TRBD1 or TRBD2 (5 bases each). The CDR3 sequence is 13 residues long. Trimming took off 3 bases at V and 6 bases at J, with 13 bases between the two ends. Germline loops: CDR1 SGHDT, CDR2 YYEEEE. The CDR3 coding sequence is TGTGCCAGCAGCTACGGGACGGAGGCCGAGCAGTACTTC. Its translation: CASSYGTEAEQYF.

This rearrangement joins TRBV11-2 to TRBJ2-1, with TRBD2 matching 13 bases. CDR1 and CDR2 (germline): SGHAT, FQNNGV. The CDR3 totals 17 residues. V dropped 1 base and J dropped 0; count of bases not matched to a gene: 0. This CDR3 is CASSLGTSGSSYNEQFF. The CDR3 coding sequence is TGTGCCAGCAGCTTAGGGACTAGCGGGAGCTCCTACAATGAGCAGTTCTTC.

CDR3 region: CASGWTSFYEQFF. CDR3 nucleotide sequence: TGTGCTAGTGGTTGGACGAGCTTTTATGAGCAGTTCTTC. The chain uses TRBV12-5 and TRBJ2-1, with D uncertain. The CDR3 runs to 13 residues. Germline V lookup: CDR1 LGHNT, CDR2 FRNRAP. V was shortened by 4 bases and J by 8 bases, with 12 bases between the two germline ends.

The rearrangement links TRBV18 to TRBJ2-7; 9 bases line up with TRBD1. The trim removed 4 bases at V and 4 bases at J, leaving 5 bases unmatched. In germline, CDR1 is KGHSH, CDR2 LQKENI. The CDR3 has 14 residues. CDR3 residues: CASSLQQGAYEQYF. The CDR3 DNA reads TGTGCCAGCTCACTCCAACAGGGGGCGTACGAGCAGTACTTC.

The rearrangement uses TRBV9 and TRBJ2-5; 10 bases line up with TRBD2. The CDR3 totals 15 residues. Germline V CDR1 and CDR2: SGDLS, YYNGEE. The V and J ends lost 4 bases and 2 bases, in that order; junction bases with no gene match: 5. The CDR3 DNA reads TGTGCCAGCAGCTACGGGACTAGCGCGCAAGAGACCCAGTACTTC. It yields the protein CASSYGTSAQETQYF.

The V and J genes are TRBV7-6 and TRBJ2-1; TRBD2 might be the D (6 bases). Trimming cost V 2 bases and J 9 bases, with 17 bases left between them. The germline V gene encodes CDR1 SGHVS and CDR2 FNYEAQ. This CDR3 region has 15 residues. The CDR3 DNA sequence: TGTGCCAGCAGCTTAATGTCAGCTAGCGAAACTGAGCAGTTCTTC. Its translation: CASSLMSASETEQFF. Looking up the rest from reference TRBV7-6 and TRBJ2-1 gives the full variable domain: GAGVSQSPRYKVTKRGQDVALRCDPISGHVSLYWYRQALGQGPEFLTYFNYEAQQDKSGLPNDRFSAERPEGSISTLTIQRTEQRDSAMYRCASSLMSASETEQFFGPGTRLTVL.

This chain uses TRBV6-6 with TRBJ2-5; D gene ambiguous. The germline gives CDR1 MNHNY, CDR2 SVGAGI (reference sequence). This CDR3 comprises 13 residues. The V end lost 1 base, the J end lost 4 bases, and 7 bases lay between the germline ends. The CDR3 nucleotides are TGTGCCAGCAGTTACTGGCAGTCAGAGACCCAGTACTTC. Translated: CASSYWQSETQYF.

This chain uses TRBV9 with TRBJ2-5, with 7 bases matching TRBD2. From germline, CDR1 is SGDLS and CDR2 YYNGEE. CDR3 size: 15 residues. V lost 0 bases to trimming and J lost 2 bases; unmatched junction nucleotides: 4. The CDR3 bases are TGTGCCAGCAGCGTAGCGGGACTACCTCAAGAGACCCAGTACTTC. This encodes CASSVAGLPQETQYF.